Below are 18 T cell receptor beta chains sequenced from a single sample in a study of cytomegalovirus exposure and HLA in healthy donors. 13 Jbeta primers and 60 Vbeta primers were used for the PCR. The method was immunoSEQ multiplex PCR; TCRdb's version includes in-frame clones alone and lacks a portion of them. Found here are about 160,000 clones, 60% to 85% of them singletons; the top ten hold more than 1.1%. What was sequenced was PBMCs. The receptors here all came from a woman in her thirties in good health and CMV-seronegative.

The CDR3 bases are TGTGCCAGCAGCCAAGGGGCCACAGATACGCAGTATTTT. Protein sequence: CASSQGATDTQYF. V and J are TRBV4-2 and TRBJ2-3; D gene uncertain. The CDR3 is made up of 13 amino acids. Deletions cut 1 base from V and 2 bases from J, with 4 bases between. CDR1 is LGHNA and CDR2 is YNFKEQ in the germline V gene.

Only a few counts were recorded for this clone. The CDR3 reads CASRSGGNTEAFF. CDR3 bases: TGTGCCAGCCGGTCCGGGGGTAACACTGAAGCTTTCTTT. The J gene is TRBJ1-1, the V gene TRBV11-2; D is possibly TRBD1 (5 bases). Trimming cost V 8 bases and J 2 bases, with 12 bases left between them. Germline V gene lookup returns CDR1 SGHAT and CDR2 FQNNGV. The CDR3 contains 13 residues.

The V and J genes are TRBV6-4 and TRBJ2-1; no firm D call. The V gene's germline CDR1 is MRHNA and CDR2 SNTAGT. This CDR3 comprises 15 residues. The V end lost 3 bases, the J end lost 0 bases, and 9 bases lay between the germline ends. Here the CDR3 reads CASSDQASSYNEQFF. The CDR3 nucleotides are TGTGCCAGCAGTGATCAGGCTTCCTCCTACAATGAGCAGTTCTTC.

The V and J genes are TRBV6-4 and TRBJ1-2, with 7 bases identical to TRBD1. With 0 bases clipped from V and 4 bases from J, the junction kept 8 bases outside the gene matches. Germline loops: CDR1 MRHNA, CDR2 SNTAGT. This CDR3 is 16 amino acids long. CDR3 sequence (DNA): TGTGCCAGCAGTGACTCGAGATCAGGGGGAGGCTATGGCTACACCTTC. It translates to CASSDSRSGGGYGYTF.

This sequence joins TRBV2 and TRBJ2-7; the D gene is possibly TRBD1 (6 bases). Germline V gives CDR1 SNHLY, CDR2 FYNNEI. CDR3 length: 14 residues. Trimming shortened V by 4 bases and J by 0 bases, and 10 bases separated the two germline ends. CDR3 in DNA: TGTGCCAGCAGTGGAGCGGACAGCTCCTACGAGCAGTACTTC. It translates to CASSGADSSYEQYF.

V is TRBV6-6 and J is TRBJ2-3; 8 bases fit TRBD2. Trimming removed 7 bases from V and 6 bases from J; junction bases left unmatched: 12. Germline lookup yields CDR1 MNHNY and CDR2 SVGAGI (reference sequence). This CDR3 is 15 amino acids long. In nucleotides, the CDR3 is TGTGCCAGCAATAAACGGACTAGCATTGACGATACGCAGTATTTT. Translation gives CASNKRTSIDDTQYF.

Here the CDR3 DNA reads TGTGCCAGCTCACCCCGGGGGTTAGGCTCAGCGGGGGATACGCAGTATTTT. Translated: CASSPRGLGSAGDTQYF. The chain joins TRBV18 to TRBJ2-3; TRBD2 matches at 7 bases. The CDR3 spans 17 residues. Germline trimming cut 3 bases from V and 6 bases from J; bases unmatched to any gene: 15. Looked up from germline, CDR1 is KGHSH and CDR2 is LQKENI.

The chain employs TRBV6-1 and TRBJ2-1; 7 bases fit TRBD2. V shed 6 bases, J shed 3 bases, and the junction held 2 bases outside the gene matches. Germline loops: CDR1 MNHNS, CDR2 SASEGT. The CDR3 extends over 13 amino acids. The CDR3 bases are TGTGCCAGCAGAGCGGGGAACTACAATGAGCAGTTCTTC. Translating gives CASRAGNYNEQFF.

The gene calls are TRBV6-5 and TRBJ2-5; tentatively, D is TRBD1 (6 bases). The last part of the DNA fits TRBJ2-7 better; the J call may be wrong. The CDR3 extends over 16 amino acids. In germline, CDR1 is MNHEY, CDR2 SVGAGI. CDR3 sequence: CASSYSVIGQTYEQYF. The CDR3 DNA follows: TGTGCCAGCAGTTACTCGGTTATAGGACAGACCTACGAGCAGTACTTC.

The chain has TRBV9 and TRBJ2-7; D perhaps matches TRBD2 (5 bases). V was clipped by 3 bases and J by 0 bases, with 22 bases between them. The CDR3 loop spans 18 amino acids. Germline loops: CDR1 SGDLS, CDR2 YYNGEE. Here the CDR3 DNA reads TGTGCCAGCAGCGGTTTCCCCCCCCCGTGGGAGAGCTCCTACGAGCAGTACTTC. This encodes CASSGFPPPWESSYEQYF.

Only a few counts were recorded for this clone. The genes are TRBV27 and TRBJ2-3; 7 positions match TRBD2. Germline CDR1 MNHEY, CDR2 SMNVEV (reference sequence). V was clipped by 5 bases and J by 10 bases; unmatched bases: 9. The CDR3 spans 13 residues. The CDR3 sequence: CASSDPPLAAQYF. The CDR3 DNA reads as TGTGCCAGCAGTGACCCCCCTCTAGCGGCGCAGTATTTT.

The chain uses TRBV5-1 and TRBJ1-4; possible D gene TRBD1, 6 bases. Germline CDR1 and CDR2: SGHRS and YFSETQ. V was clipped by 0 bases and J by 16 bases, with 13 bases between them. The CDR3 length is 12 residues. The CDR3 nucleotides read TGCGCCAGCAGCTTGGAAGGGGGTAAAAAGTTTTTT. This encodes CASSLEGGKKFF.

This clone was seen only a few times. In DNA form, the CDR3 reads TGTGCCAGCAGCTTGGACAGGGTCAGTTCACCCCTCCACTTT. This encodes CASSLDRVSSPLHF. V and J are TRBV5-5 and TRBJ1-6; TRBD1 is a possible D gene (6 bases). Trimming shortened V by 0 bases and J by 9 bases, and 10 bases separated the two germline ends. Germline CDR1 reads SGHKS; CDR2 reads YYEKEE (reference sequence). The CDR3 covers 14 residues.

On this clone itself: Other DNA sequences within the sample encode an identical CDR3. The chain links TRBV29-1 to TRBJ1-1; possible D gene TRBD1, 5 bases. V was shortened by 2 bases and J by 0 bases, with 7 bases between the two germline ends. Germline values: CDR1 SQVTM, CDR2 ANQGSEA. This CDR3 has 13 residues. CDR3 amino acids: CSVETGLNTEAFF. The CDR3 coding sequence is TGCAGCGTTGAAACAGGACTGAACACTGAAGCTTTCTTT.

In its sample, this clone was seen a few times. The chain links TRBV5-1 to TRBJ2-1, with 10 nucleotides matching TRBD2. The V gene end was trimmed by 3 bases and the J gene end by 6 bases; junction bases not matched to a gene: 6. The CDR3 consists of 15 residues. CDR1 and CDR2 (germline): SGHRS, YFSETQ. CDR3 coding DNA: TGCGCCAGCAGCTCCTTAGCGGGGGGTCTCAATGAGCAGTTCTTC. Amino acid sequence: CASSSLAGGLNEQFF.

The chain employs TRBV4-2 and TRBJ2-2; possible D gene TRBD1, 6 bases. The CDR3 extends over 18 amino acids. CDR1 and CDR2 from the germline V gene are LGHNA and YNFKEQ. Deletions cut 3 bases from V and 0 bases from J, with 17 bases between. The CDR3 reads CASSQATQGISNTGELFF. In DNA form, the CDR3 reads TGTGCCAGCAGCCAGGCGACCCAGGGGATCTCGAACACCGGGGAGCTGTTTTTT.

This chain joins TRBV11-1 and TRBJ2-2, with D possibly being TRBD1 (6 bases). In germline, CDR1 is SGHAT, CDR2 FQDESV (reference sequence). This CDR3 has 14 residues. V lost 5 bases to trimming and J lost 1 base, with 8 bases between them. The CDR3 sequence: CASSGGLNTGELFF. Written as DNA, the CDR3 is TGTGCCAGCAGCGGGGGCTTGAACACCGGGGAGCTGTTTTTT.

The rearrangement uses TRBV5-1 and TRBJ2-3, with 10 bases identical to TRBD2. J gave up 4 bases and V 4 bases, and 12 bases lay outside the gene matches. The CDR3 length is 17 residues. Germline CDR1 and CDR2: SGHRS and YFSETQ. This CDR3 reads CASSPGGSGGASDTQYF. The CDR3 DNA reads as TGCGCCAGCAGCCCCGGGGGCAGCGGGGGGGCCTCAGATACGCAGTATTTT.